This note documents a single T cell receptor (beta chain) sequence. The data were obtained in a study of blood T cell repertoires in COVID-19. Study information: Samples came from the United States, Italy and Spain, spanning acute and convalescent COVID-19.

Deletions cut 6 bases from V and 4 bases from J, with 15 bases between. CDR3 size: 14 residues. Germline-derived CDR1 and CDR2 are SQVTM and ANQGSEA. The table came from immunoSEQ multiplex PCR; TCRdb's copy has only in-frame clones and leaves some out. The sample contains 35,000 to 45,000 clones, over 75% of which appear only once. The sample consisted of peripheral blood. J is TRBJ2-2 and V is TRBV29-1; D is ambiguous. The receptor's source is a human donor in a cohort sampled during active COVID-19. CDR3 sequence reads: CSVSPTGFTGELFF. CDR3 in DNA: TGCAGCGTCTCCCCTACCGGGTTCACCGGGGAGCTGTTTTTT.